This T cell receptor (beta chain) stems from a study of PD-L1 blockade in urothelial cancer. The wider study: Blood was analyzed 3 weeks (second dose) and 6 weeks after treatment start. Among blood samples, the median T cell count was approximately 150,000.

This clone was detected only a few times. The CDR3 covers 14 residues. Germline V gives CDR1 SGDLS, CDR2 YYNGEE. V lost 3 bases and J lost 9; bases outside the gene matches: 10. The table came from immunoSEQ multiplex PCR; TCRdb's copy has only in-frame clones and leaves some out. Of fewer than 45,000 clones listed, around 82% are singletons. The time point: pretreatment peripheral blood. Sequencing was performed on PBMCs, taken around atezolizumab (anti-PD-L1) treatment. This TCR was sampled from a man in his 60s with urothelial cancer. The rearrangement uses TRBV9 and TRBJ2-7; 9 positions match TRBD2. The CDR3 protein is CASSAGLAGFVQYF. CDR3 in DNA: TGTGCCAGCAGCGCGGGACTAGCTGGGTTTGTGCAGTACTTC.